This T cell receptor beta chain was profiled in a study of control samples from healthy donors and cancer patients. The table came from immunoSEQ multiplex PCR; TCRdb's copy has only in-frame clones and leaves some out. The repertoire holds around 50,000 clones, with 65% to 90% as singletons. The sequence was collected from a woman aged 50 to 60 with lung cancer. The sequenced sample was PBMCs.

Here the CDR3 reads CASSLDRTGGHEKLFF. The CDR3 DNA follows: TGTGCCAGCTCCCTGGACCGGACAGGGGGTCACGAAAAACTGTTTTTT. J is TRBJ1-4 and V is TRBV18; TRBD1 agrees at 10 bases. Trimming at V came to 6 bases and at J to 8 bases, leaving 12 bases not matched to a gene. The CDR3 consists of 16 residues. Germline CDR1 reads KGHSH; CDR2 reads LQKENI.